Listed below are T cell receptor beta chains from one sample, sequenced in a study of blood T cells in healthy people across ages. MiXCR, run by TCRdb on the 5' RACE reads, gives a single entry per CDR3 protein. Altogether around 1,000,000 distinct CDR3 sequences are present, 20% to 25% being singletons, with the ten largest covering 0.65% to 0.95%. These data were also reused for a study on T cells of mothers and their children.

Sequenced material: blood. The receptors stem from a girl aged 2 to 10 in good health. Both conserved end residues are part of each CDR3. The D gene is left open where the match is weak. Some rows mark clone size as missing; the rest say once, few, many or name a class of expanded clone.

CDR3 DNA: TGTGCCAGCAGTCGCGACTTCACCCCAGATACGCAGTATTTT
CDR3 protein: CASSRDFTPDTQYF
J gene: TRBJ2-3
clone size: -
D gene: -
V gene: TRBV6-2/TRBV6-3

CDR3 DNA: TGCAGTGCTAGAGATCAACGGACAGGGGCTATGGGCTATGGCTACACCTTC
CDR3 protein: CSARDQRTGAMGYGYTF
J gene: TRBJ1-2
clone size: -
D gene: TRBD1
V gene: TRBV20-1

CDR3 DNA: TGTGCTAGTGGTTTGGTAAGATTCGGGGCTTCAAATCAGCCCCAGCATTTT
CDR3 protein: CASGLVRFGASNQPQHF
J gene: TRBJ1-5
clone size: -
D gene: -
V gene: TRBV12-5

CDR3 DNA: TGCAGTGCTCTGAACCCGGGGGCCCTCGACCTGAGAGAGACCCAGTACTTC
CDR3 protein: CSALNPGALDLRETQYF
J gene: TRBJ2-5
clone size: few
D gene: -
V gene: TRBV20-1

CDR3 DNA: TGTGCCAGCAGCCAAAGTAGGGAGCAGTACTTC
CDR3 protein: CASSQSREQYF
J gene: TRBJ2-7
clone size: few
D gene: -
V gene: TRBV3-1

CDR3 DNA: TGCGCCAGCAGCCAAGCCCTCGGGGGGGCAGAGACCCAGTACTTC
CDR3 protein: CASSQALGGAETQYF
J gene: TRBJ2-5
clone size: -
D gene: TRBD2
V gene: TRBV4-3

CDR3 DNA: TGTGCCAGCAGCTCAGCTTGGACAGATACGCAGTATTTT
CDR3 protein: CASSSAWTDTQYF
J gene: TRBJ2-3
clone size: few
D gene: -
V gene: TRBV5-8

CDR3 DNA: TGCAGTGCTAGAGATGGAACGGAAGTTCAAGAGACCCAGTACTTC
CDR3 protein: CSARDGTEVQETQYF
J gene: TRBJ2-5
clone size: few
D gene: -
V gene: TRBV20-1

CDR3 DNA: TGCAGCGTTCTCCCGACAGGGGCGTCCGAAGCTTTCTTT
CDR3 protein: CSVLPTGASEAFF
J gene: TRBJ1-1
clone size: -
D gene: TRBD1
V gene: TRBV29-1

CDR3 DNA: TGCGCCAGCAGCTCATGGTCGGGGGCGGACAATGAGCAGTTCTTC
CDR3 protein: CASSSWSGADNEQFF
J gene: TRBJ2-1
clone size: -
D gene: -
V gene: TRBV5-1